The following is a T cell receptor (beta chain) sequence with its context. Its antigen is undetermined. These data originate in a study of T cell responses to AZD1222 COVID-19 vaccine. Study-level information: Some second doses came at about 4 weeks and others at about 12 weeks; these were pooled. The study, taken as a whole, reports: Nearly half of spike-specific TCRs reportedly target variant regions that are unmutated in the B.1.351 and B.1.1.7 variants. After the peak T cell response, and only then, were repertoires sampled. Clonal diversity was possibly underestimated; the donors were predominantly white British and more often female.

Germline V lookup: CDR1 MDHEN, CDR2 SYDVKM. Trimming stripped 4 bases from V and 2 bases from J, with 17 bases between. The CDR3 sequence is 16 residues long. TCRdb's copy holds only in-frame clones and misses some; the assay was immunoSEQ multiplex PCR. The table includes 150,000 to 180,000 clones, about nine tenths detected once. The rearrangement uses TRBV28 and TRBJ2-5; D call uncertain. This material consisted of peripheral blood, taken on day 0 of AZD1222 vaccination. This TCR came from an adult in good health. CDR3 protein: CASSYLDNPPQETQYF. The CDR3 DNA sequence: TGTGCCAGCAGTTACTTAGATAATCCCCCACAAGAGACCCAGTACTTC.